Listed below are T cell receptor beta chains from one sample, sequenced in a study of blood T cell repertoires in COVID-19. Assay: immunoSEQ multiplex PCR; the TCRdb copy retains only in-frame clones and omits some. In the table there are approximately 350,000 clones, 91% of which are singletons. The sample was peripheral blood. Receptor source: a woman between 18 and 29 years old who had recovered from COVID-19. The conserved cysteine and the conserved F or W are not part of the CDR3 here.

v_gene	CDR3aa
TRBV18	ASSRRGQSNQPQH
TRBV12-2	ASRHLRVAGSKNIQY
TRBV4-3	ASSQGHGKNTEAF
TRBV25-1	ASSENGGRGAF
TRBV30	AWIALSGPDTQY
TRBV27	ASANGGGRGNSGYT
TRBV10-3	AITVGTGNTEAF
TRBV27	ASSTGRLAGGNEQF
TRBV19	ASSQGPGELF
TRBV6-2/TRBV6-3	ASTPGQGYHSPLH
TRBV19	ASSTRTGSSYNSPLH
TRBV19	ASSIFQGVGGNTIY
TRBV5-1	ASSFSAQANYGYT
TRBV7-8	ASSLELAGTNEQF
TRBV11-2	ASSLVRGVQETQY
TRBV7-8	ASSPDRVSETQY
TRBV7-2	ASSLVAGTGELF
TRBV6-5	ASSYRGYGYT
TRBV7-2	ASSSNPGQGLMKTQY
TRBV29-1	SALWGGENTEAF
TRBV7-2	ASSLAAFLPQH
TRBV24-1	ATSAILSYEQF
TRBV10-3	AISGARSTDTQY
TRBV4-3	ASSQDMGGIRTDTQY
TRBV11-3	ASSVDWTSYNEQF
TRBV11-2	ASSPKETQY
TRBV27	ASSFGAGPQPQH
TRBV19	ASSIDRSRDEQF
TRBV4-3	ASSQDRTSEGADTQY
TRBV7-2	ASSRTSGRATTEQF
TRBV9	ASSNTGGNQPQH
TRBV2	ASTDSTRMYT
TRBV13	ASSLATGEWNGYT
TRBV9	ASSLAQVAGTDTQY
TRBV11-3	ASSFSLGEGTDTQY
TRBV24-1	ATSDATGSFYNEQF
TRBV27	ASSLSGAGAYGYT
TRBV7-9	ASSLVREKLF
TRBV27	ASSLWGGPAGELF
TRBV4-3	ASSQVRESGTSNQPQH
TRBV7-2	ASSSETPRGTQY
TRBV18	ASSPLQGIQETQY
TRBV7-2	ASSLAARVGTEAF
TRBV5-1	ASSAGLAGTDTQY
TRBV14	ASSLRGYGYT
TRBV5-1	ASSLGFSGRAIEQF
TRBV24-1	ATSDSNEKLF
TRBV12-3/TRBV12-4	ASSRRMNTEAF
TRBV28	ASSLTGVDIQY
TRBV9	ASNSGNNEQF